This entry lists 21 T cell receptor beta chains sequenced from one sample in a study of blood T cell repertoires in COVID-19. The assay was immunoSEQ multiplex PCR, and TCRdb's table has in-frame clones only and misses some. This table holds 350,000 to 400,000 clones, 88% found once. Material: PBMCs or T cells enriched from blood (not recorded which). These receptors came from a woman aged 18-29 years who had recovered from COVID-19.

This clone has a handful of counts. This chain links TRBV7-9 with TRBJ1-5, with TRBD1 matching 9 bases. The trim removed 5 bases at V and 2 bases at J, leaving 7 bases unmatched. Looked up from germline, CDR1 is SEHNR and CDR2 is FQNEAQ (reference sequence). This CDR3 is 16 amino acids long. CDR3 coding DNA: TGTGCCAGCAGCGCCACAGGGGGCGCGGGCAATCAGCCCCAGCATTTT. Translating gives CASSATGGAGNQPQHF.

This chain links TRBV7-2 with TRBJ1-1; 7 bases are shared with TRBD1. The trim removed 5 bases at V and 5 bases at J, leaving 5 bases unmatched. Per germline, CDR1 SGHTA and CDR2 FQGNSA. The CDR3 has 13 residues. The CDR3 loop reads CASSRGTATEAFF. The CDR3 DNA reads as TGTGCCAGCAGCCGCGGGACAGCTACTGAAGCTTTCTTT.

The chain carries TRBV27 and TRBJ2-7; weak D call: TRBD1 (5 bases). Germline V gene lookup returns CDR1 MNHEY and CDR2 SMNVEV (reference sequence). CDR3 length: 13 residues. V was shortened by 5 bases and J by 2 bases, with 10 bases between the two germline ends. The CDR3 DNA follows: TGTGCCAGCAGTCCCCGACAGACCTACGAGCAGTACTTC. This translates into CASSPRQTYEQYF.

The rearrangement joins TRBV7-8 to TRBJ2-3; D remains ambiguous. Germline V lookup: CDR1 SGHVS, CDR2 FQNEAQ. This CDR3 has 14 amino acids. The germline V and J ends were trimmed by 1 base and 7 bases, with 12 bases remaining between them. The CDR3 is CASSLVLRENTQYF. As DNA, the CDR3 is TGTGCCAGCAGCTTAGTACTACGAGAGAATACGCAGTATTTT.

The gene calls are TRBV7-8 and TRBJ1-6; D is ambiguous. Germline CDR1 and CDR2: SGHVS and FQNEAQ. CDR3 length: 17 amino acids. V lost 2 bases, J lost 0 bases, and 11 bases lay in between. CDR3 DNA sequence: TGTGCCAGCAGCTTAATTGTCACTAGCTCCTATAATTCACCCCTCCACTTT. Its translation: CASSLIVTSSYNSPLHF.

The chain is built from TRBV5-4 and TRBJ2-2; D may be TRBD2 (6 bases). The CDR3 consists of 13 residues. The V end was cut by 10 bases, the J end by 2 bases, with 12 bases between. Germline lookup yields CDR1 SGHNT and CDR2 YYREEE (reference sequence). The CDR3 here is CAPGESNTGELFF. DNA for the CDR3: TGTGCCCCGGGAGAATCAAACACCGGGGAGCTGTTTTTT.

This chain links TRBV3-1 (or the pseudogene TRBV3-2) with TRBJ1-1; no firm D call. CDR3 length equals 15 residues. The V gene's germline CDR1 is LGHDT and CDR2 YNNKEL (reference sequence). The ends were cut back, 6 bases at V and 4 bases at J, with 18 bases in the middle. The CDR3 protein is CASRDGQTLGTEAFF. CDR3 nucleotides: TGTGCCAGCAGGGATGGGCAGACCCTCGGCACTGAAGCTTTCTTT.

The chain joins TRBV19 to TRBJ1-3; no reliable D call. Germline loops: CDR1 LNHDA, CDR2 SQIVND (reference sequence). CDR3 length equals 13 residues. V dropped 6 bases and J dropped 4 bases, with 10 bases sitting between them. CDR3 sequence (DNA): TGTGCCAGTAGCCACCCGCGAGGAAACACCATATATTTT. This encodes CASSHPRGNTIYF.

The chain has TRBV18 and TRBJ1-6; D unresolved. Deletions cut 5 bases from V and 0 bases from J, with 8 bases between. Per the germline V gene, CDR1 is KGHSH and CDR2 is LQKENI. This CDR3 contains 15 residues. CDR3 coding DNA: TGTGCCAGCTCAGTTGGGAGCTCCTATAATTCACCCCTCCACTTT. Amino acid sequence: CASSVGSSYNSPLHF.

The V call is TRBV28, the J call TRBJ1-2, with a tentative D call TRBD1 (6 bases). The germline V gene has CDR1 MDHEN and CDR2 SYDVKM. V lost 5 bases to trimming and J lost 3 bases, with 19 bases between them. CDR3 length: 16 residues. As DNA, the CDR3 is TGTGCCAGCAGTCCGCGGCAGGGGCCCATCCACTATGGCTACACCTTC. As protein: CASSPRQGPIHYGYTF.

The rearrangement joins TRBV28 to TRBJ1-5, with TRBD1 identical over 7 bases. CDR1 is MDHEN, CDR2 SYDVKM, per germline. This CDR3 spans 16 amino acids. The ends lost 6 bases at V and 3 bases at J; junction bases unmatched: 11. CDR3 in amino acids: CASRLGTAAPNQPQHF. CDR3 sequence (DNA): TGTGCCAGCAGACTTGGGACAGCTGCTCCCAATCAGCCCCAGCATTTT.

The chain carries TRBV6-2 or TRBV6-3 and TRBJ2-7, with 9 bases aligning to TRBD1. The CDR3 spans 14 residues. J lost 2 bases, V lost 4 bases, and 3 bases had no gene match. CDR1 is MNHEY and CDR2 is SVGEGT in the germline V gene. The CDR3 reads CASSFGTGTYEQYF. The CDR3 nucleotides read TGTGCCAGCAGTTTCGGGACAGGGACCTACGAGCAGTACTTC.

The gene calls are TRBV25-1 and TRBJ1-2; D gene unclear. V lost 9 bases, J lost 2 bases, and 19 bases lay in between. Germline V gene lookup returns CDR1 MGHDK and CDR2 SYGVNS. This CDR3 contains 15 residues. This CDR3 is CASSGSDPGNYGYTF. CDR3 DNA sequence: TGTGCCAGTAGCGGGTCAGACCCCGGAAACTATGGCTACACCTTC.

V and J are TRBV19 and TRBJ2-3; 10 nucleotides agree with TRBD2. V dropped 4 bases and J dropped 4; count of bases not matched to a gene: 5. The CDR3 sequence is 15 residues long. The germline V gene encodes CDR1 LNHDA and CDR2 SQIVND (reference sequence). This chain's CDR3 is CASSRTSGVSDTQYF. For the CDR3, the DNA is TGTGCCAGTAGTAGAACTAGCGGGGTTTCAGATACGCAGTATTTT. The variable domain in full, with the rest retrieved from reference TRBV19 and TRBJ2-3, is DGGITQSPKYLFRKEGQNVTLSCEQNLNHDAMYWYRQDPGQGLRLIYYSQIVNDFQKGDIAEGYSVSREKKESFPLTVTSAQKNPTAFYLCASSRTSGVSDTQYFGPGTRLTVL.

The chain links TRBV19 to TRBJ1-2, with unresolved D. This CDR3 is 12 amino acids long. Per germline, CDR1 LNHDA and CDR2 SQIVND (reference sequence). V was shortened by 2 bases and J by 8 bases, with 9 bases between the two germline ends. The CDR3 sequence: CASSIKGRGYTF. CDR3 sequence (DNA): TGTGCCAGTAGTATAAAAGGGAGAGGCTACACCTTC. Full variable domain (missing parts from reference TRBV19 and TRBJ1-2): DGGITQSPKYLFRKEGQNVTLSCEQNLNHDAMYWYRQDPGQGLRLIYYSQIVNDFQKGDIAEGYSVSREKKESFPLTVTSAQKNPTAFYLCASSIKGRGYTFGSGTRLTVV.

The V call is TRBV27, the J call TRBJ1-6; the D is unclear. The germline gives CDR1 MNHEY, CDR2 SMNVEV (reference sequence). V was trimmed by 3 bases and J by 9 bases, leaving 6 bases between them. The CDR3 sequence is 12 residues long. In DNA, the CDR3 is TGTGCCAGCAGTTTTGGCAGTTCACCCCTCCACTTT. It specifies CASSFGSSPLHF.

The chain joins TRBV9 to TRBJ2-7; TRBD1 aligns across 7 bases. V lost 3 bases, J lost 7 bases, and 10 bases stayed unmatched. The CDR3 totals 14 residues. Germline values: CDR1 SGDLS, CDR2 YYNGEE. The CDR3 nucleotides are TGTGCCAGCAGCGCAGGACAGGCCATGTGGGAGCAGTACTTC. This gives the protein CASSAGQAMWEQYF.

This clone occurred once. The gene calls are TRBV5-6 and TRBJ1-1; 7 bases agree with TRBD1. Germline V gives CDR1 SGHDT, CDR2 YYEEEE. The CDR3 has 16 residues. V trimming: 4 bases; J trimming: 7 bases; junction bases outside the gene matches: 16. For the CDR3, the DNA is TGTGCCAGCAGCCGAGGCCAAACGACAGGGCGGGATGAAGCTTTCTTT. The encoded protein is CASSRGQTTGRDEAFF.

The J gene is TRBJ1-1, the V gene TRBV9; no reliable D call. Germline-derived CDR1 and CDR2 are SGDLS and YYNGEE. V lost 0 bases and J 6 bases, leaving 9 bases between the germline ends. This CDR3 region has 13 residues. CDR3 in DNA: TGTGCCAGCAGCGTAGACAGCCCTTCTGAAGCTTTCTTT. Protein: CASSVDSPSEAFF.

The J gene is TRBJ2-3, the V gene TRBV11-1; tentatively, D is TRBD2 (6 bases). The CDR3 loop spans 16 amino acids. V gave up 5 bases and J gave up 0 bases, with 15 bases separating them. The germline CDR1 and CDR2 sequences are SGHAT and FQDESV (reference sequence). CDR3 sequence: CASSTWRAGSTDTQYF. CDR3 nucleotides: TGTGCCAGCAGCACATGGCGGGCGGGGAGCACAGATACGCAGTATTTT.

The J gene is TRBJ1-1, the V gene TRBV5-1; D ambiguous. This CDR3 is built from 15 residues. From germline, CDR1 is SGHRS and CDR2 YFSETQ. V dropped 0 bases and J dropped 3 bases, with 12 bases sitting between them. CDR3 protein: CASSLESLPYTEAFF. For the CDR3, the DNA is TGCGCCAGCAGCTTGGAGAGTCTCCCCTACACTGAAGCTTTCTTT.